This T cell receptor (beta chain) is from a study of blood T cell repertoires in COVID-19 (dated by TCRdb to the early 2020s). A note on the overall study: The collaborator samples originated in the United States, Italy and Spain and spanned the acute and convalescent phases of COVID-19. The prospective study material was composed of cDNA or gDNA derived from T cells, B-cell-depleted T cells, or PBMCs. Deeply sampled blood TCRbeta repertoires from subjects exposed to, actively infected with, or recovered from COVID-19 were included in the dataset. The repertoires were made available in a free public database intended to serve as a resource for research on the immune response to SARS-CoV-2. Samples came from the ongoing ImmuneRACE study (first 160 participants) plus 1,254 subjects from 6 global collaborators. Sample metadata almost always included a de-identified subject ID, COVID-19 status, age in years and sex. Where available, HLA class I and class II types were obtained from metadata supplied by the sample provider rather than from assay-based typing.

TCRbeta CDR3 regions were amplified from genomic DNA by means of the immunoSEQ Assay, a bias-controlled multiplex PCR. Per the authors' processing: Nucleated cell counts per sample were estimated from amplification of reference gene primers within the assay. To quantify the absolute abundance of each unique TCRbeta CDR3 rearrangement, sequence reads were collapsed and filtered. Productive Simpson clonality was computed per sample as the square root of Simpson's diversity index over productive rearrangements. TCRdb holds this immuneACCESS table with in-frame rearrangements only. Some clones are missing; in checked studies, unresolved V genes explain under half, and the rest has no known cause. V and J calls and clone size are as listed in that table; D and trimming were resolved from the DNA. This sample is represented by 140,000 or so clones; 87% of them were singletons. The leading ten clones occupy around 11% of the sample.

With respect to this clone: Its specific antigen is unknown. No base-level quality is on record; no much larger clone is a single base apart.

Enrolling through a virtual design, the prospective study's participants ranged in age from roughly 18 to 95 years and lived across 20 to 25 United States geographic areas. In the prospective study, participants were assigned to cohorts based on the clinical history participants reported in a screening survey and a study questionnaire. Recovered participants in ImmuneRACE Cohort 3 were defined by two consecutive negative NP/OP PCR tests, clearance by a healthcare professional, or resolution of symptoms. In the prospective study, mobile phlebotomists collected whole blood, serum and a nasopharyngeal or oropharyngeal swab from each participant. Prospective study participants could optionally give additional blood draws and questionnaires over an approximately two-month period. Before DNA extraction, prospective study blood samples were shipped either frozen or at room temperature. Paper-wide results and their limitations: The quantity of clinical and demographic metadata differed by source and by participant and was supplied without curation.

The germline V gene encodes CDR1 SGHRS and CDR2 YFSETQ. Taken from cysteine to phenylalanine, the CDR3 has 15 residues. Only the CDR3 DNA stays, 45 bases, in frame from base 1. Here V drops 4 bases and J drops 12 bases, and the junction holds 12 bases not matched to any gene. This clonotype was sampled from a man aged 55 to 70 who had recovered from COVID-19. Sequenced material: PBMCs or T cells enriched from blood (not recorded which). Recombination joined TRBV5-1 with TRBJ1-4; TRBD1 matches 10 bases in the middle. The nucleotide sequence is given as TGCGCCAGCAGCCCCGGGACAGGGGTCAAGAGGGAACTGTTTTTT. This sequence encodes CASSPGTGVKRELFF.